This TCR beta chain is from a study of shared clonotypes between healthy human individuals. Naivety among CD8 cells was defined by CD45RO negativity and positive CCR7 selection, thereby excluding terminally differentiated effector memory CD45RA+ cells. The V end was cut by 5 bases, the J end by 2 bases, with 12 bases between. This CDR3 has 14 residues. The germline CDR1 and CDR2 sequences are MDHEN and SYDVKM. Only in-frame clones appear in the TCRdb table, and some are missing; sequencing was by immunoSEQ multiplex PCR. The table has about 590,000 clones, around 95% seen once. The rearrangement links TRBV28 to TRBJ1-1; D remains unclear. The sequence was obtained from a woman younger than 45 in good health. Sequencing was performed on naive CD8+ T cells sorted from blood. In DNA, the CDR3 is TGTGCCAGCAGTGAGACCATCTATAACACTGAAGCTTTCTTT. The encoded protein is CASSETIYNTEAFF.